The 27 T cell receptor beta chains in this list originate from one sample, sequenced in a study of human T cells and chemical hapten exposure. One entry per CDR3 protein results from TCRdb running MiXCR on the RACE reads. The sample consists of around 260,000 distinct CDR3 sequences, about 9% of them appearing once. The sample's time point: pre-sensitization, week 0. Specified treatment: therapeutic diphenylcyclopropenone sensitization with weekly scalp DPC. The sample was whole blood, taken in connection with sensitization to the hapten diphenylcyclopropenone (DPC). The receptor source for this set is a woman aged 40-49 years with alopecia areata. Some clones in this sample may be carry-over from other donors' samples.

This rearrangement joins TRBV5-1 to TRBJ1-1; no clear D. Germline V lookup: CDR1 SGHRS, CDR2 YFSETQ. Trimming left V 0 bases short and J 3 bases short, with 9 bases between. This CDR3 contains 14 residues. The CDR3 loop is CASSLEPGDTEAFF. In DNA form, the CDR3 reads TGCGCCAGCAGCTTGGAGCCTGGGGACACTGAAGCTTTCTTT. Complete variable domain (other parts from reference TRBV5-1 and TRBJ1-1): KAGVTQTPRYLIKTRGQQVTLSCSPISGHRSVSWYQQTPGQGLQFLFEYFSETQRNKGNFPGRFSGRQFSNSRSEMNVSTLELGDSALYLCASSLEPGDTEAFFGQGTRLTVV.

The J gene is TRBJ2-3, the V gene TRBV7-8; unclear D gene. From germline, CDR1 is SGHVS and CDR2 FQNEAQ. The CDR3 consists of 12 residues. V lost 3 bases and J lost 5, with 6 bases in between. The CDR3 protein is CASSFVGDTQYF. The CDR3 nucleotides read TGTGCCAGCAGCTTCGTGGGAGATACGCAGTATTTT.

The rearrangement uses TRBV27 and TRBJ2-7, with D perhaps given as TRBD1 or TRBD2 (5 bases each). The germline gives CDR1 MNHEY, CDR2 SMNVEV (reference sequence). Trimming cost V 3 bases and J 2 bases, with 17 bases left between them. This CDR3 has 16 residues. This CDR3 is CASSFVLAPGPYEQYF. In nucleotides, the CDR3 is TGTGCCAGCAGTTTTGTTCTGGCCCCGGGACCCTACGAGCAGTACTTC.

In this sample, this clonotype turned up many times. The chain links TRBV6-5 to TRBJ2-2, with D perhaps TRBD2 (5 bases). This CDR3 region has 12 residues. Trimming took off 6 bases at V and 6 bases at J, with 8 bases between the two ends. CDR1 and CDR2 from the germline V gene are MNHEY and SVGAGI. The CDR3 spells CASRELAGELFF. The CDR3 nucleotides read TGTGCCAGCAGGGAACTAGCCGGGGAGCTGTTTTTT.

This clonotype was counted a few times. The gene calls are TRBV29-1 and TRBJ2-7; D is ambiguous. From germline, CDR1 is SQVTM and CDR2 ANQGSEA. The CDR3 loop spans 13 amino acids. V was clipped by 6 bases and J by 3 bases, with 15 bases between them. CDR3 nucleotide sequence: TGCAGCGTCGGCCACGGGCCGAGCTACGAGCAGTACTTC. Its translation: CSVGHGPSYEQYF.

The chain uses TRBV28 and TRBJ2-1, with 7 bases fitting TRBD2. The V gene end was trimmed by 2 bases and the J gene end by 0 bases; junction bases not matched to a gene: 4. Germline-derived CDR1 and CDR2 are MDHEN and SYDVKM. There are 16 residues in the CDR3. The CDR3 DNA is TGTGCCAGCAGTTTAGGACTAGGGAGCTCCTACAATGAGCAGTTCTTC. Amino acid sequence: CASSLGLGSSYNEQFF.

The sample holds a few counts of this clonotype. The CDR3 nucleotides read TGTGCCAGCAGCTTCCGGGCGGGCTCTGAAGCTTTCTTT. It translates to CASSFRAGSEAFF. The rearrangement joins TRBV11-3 to TRBJ1-1; no reliable D call. Per the germline V gene, CDR1 is SGHNT and CDR2 is YENEEA. This CDR3 spans 13 amino acids. V lost 3 bases and J 6 bases, leaving 11 bases between the germline ends.

In its sample, this clonotype was seen many times. The chain uses TRBV5-1 and TRBJ2-7, with 8 bases aligning to TRBD2. CDR3 size: 16 residues. V shed 5 bases and J 2 bases; nucleotides not matched to a gene: 12. The germline V gene has CDR1 SGHRS and CDR2 YFSETQ. CDR3 bases: TGCGCCAGCAGGGTTCGAGTGAGCGGGGGAGCCTACGAGCAGTACTTC. It translates to CASRVRVSGGAYEQYF.

The chain is built from TRBV20-1 and TRBJ1-3; unclear D gene. CDR1 and CDR2 from the germline V gene are DFQATT and SNEGSKA (reference sequence). This CDR3 contains 12 residues. The germline V and J ends were trimmed by 1 base and 4 bases, with 5 bases remaining between them. The CDR3 DNA is TGCAGTGCTAGAGGGCACGGAAACACCATATATTTT. Translated: CSARGHGNTIYF.

This clonotype occurred a few times. This rearrangement joins TRBV28 to TRBJ1-5, with 7 nucleotides matching TRBD1. The ends lost 6 bases at V and 5 bases at J; junction bases unmatched: 10. The germline V gene encodes CDR1 MDHEN and CDR2 SYDVKM. CDR3 size: 15 residues. The CDR3 loop is CASRYRDSRYQPQHF. In nucleotides, the CDR3 is TGTGCCAGCAGGTACCGGGACAGTAGATATCAGCCCCAGCATTTT.

The table lists this clonotype with a few counts. The CDR3 loop reads CASSFRGAYEQYF. The DNA of the CDR3 is TGTGCCAGCAGTTTCAGGGGGGCCTACGAGCAGTACTTC. V usage is TRBV12-3 or TRBV12-4 and J usage is TRBJ2-7, with D perhaps matching TRBD1 (7 bases). Between the trimmed V and J ends, which lost 3 bases and 2 bases, there was a span of 8 bases. The CDR3 contains 13 residues.

The V and J genes are TRBV5-1 and TRBJ2-5, with a tentative D call TRBD2 (6 bases). V lost 5 bases and J lost 2, with 10 bases in between. The germline V gene encodes CDR1 SGHRS and CDR2 YFSETQ. The CDR3 loop spans 13 amino acids. The CDR3 loop reads CASRGGLQETQYF. The CDR3 region has the DNA TGCGCCAGCAGGGGGGGATTACAAGAGACCCAGTACTTC.

The chain is built from TRBV11-1 and TRBJ1-6; no clear D gene. The V gene's germline CDR1 is SGHAT and CDR2 FQDESV (reference sequence). Deletions cut 1 base from V and 12 bases from J, with 13 bases between. This CDR3 region has 14 residues. The CDR3 DNA follows: TGTGCCAGCAGCTTAGGCGCCTTGGATTTACCCCTCCACTTT. Its translation: CASSLGALDLPLHF.

The chain has TRBV2 and TRBJ1-1, with a tentative D call TRBD1 (6 bases). Trimming cost V 4 bases and J 3 bases, with 12 bases left between them. Per germline, CDR1 SNHLY and CDR2 FYNNEI. The CDR3 runs 14 residues. CDR3 protein: CASSVGRGYTEAFF. CDR3 in DNA: TGTGCCAGCAGTGTCGGCAGGGGATACACTGAAGCTTTCTTT.

The CDR3 spells CATSDPDYISYNEQFF. The DNA of the CDR3 is TGTGCCACCAGTGACCCCGACTACATTTCCTACAATGAGCAGTTCTTC. The chain is built from TRBV24-1 and TRBJ2-1; maybe TRBD2 (5 bases). The CDR3 is 16 residues long. Between the trimmed V and J ends, which lost 4 bases and 1 base, there was a span of 13 bases. In germline, CDR1 is KGHDR, CDR2 SFDVKD.

In its sample, this clonotype was seen a few times. This chain connects TRBV7-9 to TRBJ1-2, with 7 bases lining up with TRBD1. Germline lookup yields CDR1 SEHNR and CDR2 FQNEAQ (reference sequence). This CDR3 has 15 residues. Trimming at V came to 4 bases and at J to 6 bases, leaving 11 bases not matched to a gene. This CDR3 reads CASSSTPFRGDGYTF. For the CDR3, the DNA is TGTGCCAGCAGCTCAACCCCTTTCAGGGGGGATGGCTACACCTTC.

This clonotype was counted only a few times. This chain connects TRBV24-1 to TRBJ1-5; TRBD1 aligns across 7 bases. The V and J ends lost 5 bases and 2 bases, in that order; junction bases with no gene match: 5. Germline values: CDR1 KGHDR, CDR2 SFDVKD. CDR3 length equals 15 residues. Written as DNA, the CDR3 is TGTGCCACCAGTGGGGCAGGGGGTGGCAATCAGCCCCAGCATTTT. This translates into CATSGAGGGNQPQHF.

This chain links TRBV5-1 with TRBJ2-1, with 13 bases that match TRBD2. CDR3 size: 15 residues. From germline, CDR1 is SGHRS and CDR2 YFSETQ. The J segment lost 2 bases and the V segment lost 7 bases, leaving 3 bases of the junction unmatched. The CDR3 spells CASGLAGEPYNEQFF. CDR3 DNA sequence: TGCGCCAGCGGACTAGCGGGAGAACCCTACAATGAGCAGTTCTTC.

This clonotype has just a few counts. The chain combines TRBV3-1 with TRBJ1-1; D is undetermined. CDR3 length equals 14 residues. CDR1 and CDR2 (germline): LGHDT, YNNKEL (reference sequence). Trimming shortened V by 3 bases and J by 1 base, and 9 bases separated the two germline ends. This chain's CDR3 is CASSQGISNTEAFF. In DNA form, the CDR3 reads TGTGCCAGCAGCCAGGGAATTTCGAACACTGAAGCTTTCTTT.

This clonotype was detected a few times. This chain joins TRBV7-8 and TRBJ2-3; 8 nucleotides match TRBD2. The CDR3 is made up of 17 amino acids. Germline V gene data show CDR1 as SGHVS and CDR2 as FQNEAQ. Losses at the gene ends were 5 bases for V and 4 bases for J; bases not matched to a gene: 14. The CDR3 region has the DNA TGTGCCAGCAGCACTGAAACCGGGACTAGTCTCTCAGATACGCAGTATTTT. This encodes CASSTETGTSLSDTQYF.

This clonotype turned up a few times. CDR3 loop: CASSFGGTGVYGYTF. The CDR3 DNA reads TGTGCCAGCAGTTTCGGTGGGACAGGGGTATATGGCTACACCTTC. The rearrangement joins TRBV27 to TRBJ1-2; TRBD1 agrees at 10 bases. Germline-derived CDR1 and CDR2 are MNHEY and SMNVEV (reference sequence). The CDR3 is 15 residues long. V trimming: 3 bases; J trimming: 5 bases; junction bases outside the gene matches: 6.

The genes are TRBV5-6 and TRBJ2-3; D not certain. Germline-derived CDR1 and CDR2 are SGHDT and YYEEEE. Trimming removed 0 bases at V and 4 bases at J, with 6 bases between. This CDR3 has 13 residues. CDR3 region: CASSLVAPDTQYF. The CDR3 coding sequence is TGTGCCAGCAGCTTGGTAGCACCAGATACGCAGTATTTT.

This clonotype was recorded at least ten times. The chain combines TRBV9 with TRBJ2-6; D is unresolved. Looked up from germline, CDR1 is SGDLS and CDR2 is YYNGEE. CDR3 length equals 14 residues. V lost 0 bases and J 5 bases, leaving 6 bases between the germline ends. The CDR3 spells CASSVAFRANVLTF. The DNA of the CDR3 is TGTGCCAGCAGCGTAGCTTTCAGGGCCAACGTCCTGACTTTC.

This chain connects TRBV27 to TRBJ2-3, with 8 bases fitting TRBD1. With 5 bases clipped from V and 7 bases from J, the junction kept 5 bases outside the gene matches. This CDR3 is 13 amino acids long. In germline, CDR1 is MNHEY, CDR2 SMNVEV (reference sequence). The CDR3 loop reads CASSPQGANTQYF. CDR3 DNA: TGTGCCAGCAGTCCGCAGGGGGCGAATACGCAGTATTTT.

This clonotype was observed a few times. The chain links TRBV20-1 to TRBJ2-1; the D is unclear. Germline V gene sequence: CDR1 DFQATT, CDR2 SNEGSKA (reference sequence). The V gene lost 3 bases and the J gene lost 3 bases, with 12 bases spanning the gap. This CDR3 region has 14 residues. DNA of the CDR3: TGCAGTGCTAGGGGGATCCAGGTCTACAATGAGCAGTTCTTC. Its translation: CSARGIQVYNEQFF.

V gene TRBV29-1 combines with J gene TRBJ2-3; 7 nucleotides line up with TRBD2. This CDR3 has 13 amino acids. Germline assignment: CDR1 SQVTM and CDR2 ANQGSEA. V was pared by 4 bases and J by 6 bases, with 7 bases of the junction left unmatched. This chain's CDR3 is CSVVGPGGDTQYF. The CDR3 nucleotides are TGCAGCGTTGTGGGACCCGGGGGGGATACGCAGTATTTT.

This clonotype was counted only a few times. The V call is TRBV28, the J call TRBJ1-1; perhaps TRBD1 as D (5 bases). This CDR3 region has 15 residues. V was clipped by 3 bases and J by 0 bases, with 11 bases between them. Germline lookup yields CDR1 MDHEN and CDR2 SYDVKM. The CDR3, as DNA: TGTGCCAGCAGTTTGGTACAGGACATGAACACTGAAGCTTTCTTT. It yields the protein CASSLVQDMNTEAFF.